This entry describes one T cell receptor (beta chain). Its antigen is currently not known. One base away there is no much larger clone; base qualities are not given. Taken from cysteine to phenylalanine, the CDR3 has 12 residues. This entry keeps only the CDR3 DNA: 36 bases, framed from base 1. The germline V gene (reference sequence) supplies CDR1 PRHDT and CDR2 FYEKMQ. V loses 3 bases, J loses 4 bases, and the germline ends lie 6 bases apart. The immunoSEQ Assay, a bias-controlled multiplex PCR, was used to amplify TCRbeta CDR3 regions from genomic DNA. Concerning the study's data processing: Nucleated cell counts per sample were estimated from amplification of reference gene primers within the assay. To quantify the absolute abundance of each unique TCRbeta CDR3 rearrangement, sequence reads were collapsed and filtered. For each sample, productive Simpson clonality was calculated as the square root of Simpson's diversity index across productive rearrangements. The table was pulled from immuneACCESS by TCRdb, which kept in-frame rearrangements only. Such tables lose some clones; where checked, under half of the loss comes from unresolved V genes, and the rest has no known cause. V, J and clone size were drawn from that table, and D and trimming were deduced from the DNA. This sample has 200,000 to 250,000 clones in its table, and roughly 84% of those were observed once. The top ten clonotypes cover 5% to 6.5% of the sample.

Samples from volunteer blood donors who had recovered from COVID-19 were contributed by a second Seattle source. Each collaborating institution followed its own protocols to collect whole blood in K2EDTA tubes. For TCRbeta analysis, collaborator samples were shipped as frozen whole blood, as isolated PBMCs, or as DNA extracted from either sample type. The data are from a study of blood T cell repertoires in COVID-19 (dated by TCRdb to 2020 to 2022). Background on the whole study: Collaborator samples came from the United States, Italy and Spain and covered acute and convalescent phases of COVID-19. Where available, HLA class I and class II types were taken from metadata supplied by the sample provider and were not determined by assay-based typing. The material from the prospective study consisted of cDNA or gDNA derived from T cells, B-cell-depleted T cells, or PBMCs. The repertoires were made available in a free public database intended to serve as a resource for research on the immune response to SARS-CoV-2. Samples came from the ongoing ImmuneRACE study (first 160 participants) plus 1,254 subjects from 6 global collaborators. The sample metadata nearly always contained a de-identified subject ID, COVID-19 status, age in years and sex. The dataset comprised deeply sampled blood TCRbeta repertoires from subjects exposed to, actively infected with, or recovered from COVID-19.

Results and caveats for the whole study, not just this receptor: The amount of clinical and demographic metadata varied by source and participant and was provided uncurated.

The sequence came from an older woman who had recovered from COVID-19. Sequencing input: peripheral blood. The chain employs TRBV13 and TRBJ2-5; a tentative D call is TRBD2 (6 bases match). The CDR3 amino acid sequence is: CASSFGRETQYF. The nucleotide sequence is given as TGTGCCAGCAGCTTCGGGAGAGAGACCCAGTACTTC.